These T cell receptor beta chains were read from a single sample in a study of blood T cell repertoires in COVID-19. Profiling relied on immunoSEQ multiplex PCR, and the TCRdb table lists in-frame clones only, not all of them. The table has tens of thousands of clones, about 85% seen once. Sequenced sample: peripheral blood. Source of these receptors: a man between 60 and 75 years old with acute or convalescent COVID-19. Both conserved end residues are part of each CDR3.

v_gene	j_gene	CDR3aa
TRBV4-1	TRBJ2-1	CASSQPDRGLAGEQFF
TRBV25-1	TRBJ1-2	CASSESQGYRNYGYTF
TRBV18	TRBJ1-1	CASSRTGNTEAFF
TRBV10-3	TRBJ2-7	CAISLAGQRYEQYF
TRBV29-1	TRBJ1-4	CSVFGQGTNEKLFF
TRBV7-2	TRBJ2-1	CASSSGQGWVNEQFF
TRBV6-5	TRBJ1-1	CASSSLIETEAFF
TRBV5-4	TRBJ2-5	CASSPGTQNQETQYF
TRBV10-3	TRBJ1-2	CANGQGNYGYTF
TRBV19	TRBJ2-6	CASSIGGGASGANVLTF
TRBV6-5	TRBJ1-2	CASRRGGAKRSGYTF
TRBV6-5	TRBJ1-1	CASRQGPHTEAFF
TRBV7-2	TRBJ1-2	CASSLVPGPNTF
TRBV4-2	TRBJ2-3	CASSQDGGRAGDTQYF
TRBV5-4	TRBJ1-1	CASRRGAGEMNTEAFF
TRBV5-1	TRBJ1-2	CASSGGQTYGYTF
TRBV9	TRBJ1-1	CASSVGQHTEAFF
TRBV6-2/TRBV6-3	TRBJ2-1	CASSYGLAGAYNEQFF
TRBV7-2	TRBJ1-1	CASGRSGMNTEAFF
TRBV5-6	TRBJ2-7	CASSLNRYEQYF
TRBV15	TRBJ2-5	CATSRGGDETQYF
TRBV5-1	TRBJ1-1	CASTRREQGNTEAFF
TRBV2	TRBJ2-3	CASGRLSTDTQYF
TRBV3-1/TRBV3-2	TRBJ2-7	CASSQERGYEQYF
TRBV12-5	TRBJ2-2	CASGKTGIGELFF
TRBV24-1	TRBJ2-3	CATSDYQQGGTQYF
TRBV11-2	TRBJ2-1	CASSLEGSSGDNEQFF
TRBV4-1	TRBJ2-4	CASSKLSGTSENIQYF
TRBV12-3/TRBV12-4	TRBJ2-7	CASSLKGPYEQYF
TRBV6-6	TRBJ2-3	CASSYLGAGRTDTQYF
TRBV11-2	TRBJ2-5	CASSLLREGRTQYF
TRBV5-1	TRBJ2-7	CASSSNSGQGSGEQYF
TRBV4-2	TRBJ1-5	CASSQDASPNQPQHF
TRBV9	TRBJ1-4	CASSLRVGEKLFF
TRBV19	TRBJ1-3	CASSMRQRGNTIYF
TRBV9	TRBJ1-4	CASSPLGEGGLFF
TRBV6-5	TRBJ2-3	CASSFGQASTDTQYF
TRBV27	TRBJ1-5	CASSPSRDRGPDQPQHF
TRBV5-1	TRBJ2-7	CASSSTGIEQYF
TRBV19	TRBJ2-5	CASSISRERGETQYF
TRBV14	TRBJ2-1	CASSQALAYNEQFF
TRBV10-2	TRBJ1-4	CASTGTREKLFF
TRBV6-5	TRBJ1-1	CASRLDRGNTEAFF
TRBV5-1	TRBJ2-3	CASSLLTSGDTDTQYF
TRBV7-2	TRBJ2-4	CASSPPSVAKNIQYF
TRBV7-8	TRBJ2-2	CASSPNSRSTGELFF
TRBV15	TRBJ1-2	CATSRGPGIKMDGYTF
TRBV10-2	TRBJ2-7	CASSVVLYEQYF
TRBV19	TRBJ1-4	CASSIVQAEKLFF
TRBV20-1	TRBJ2-2	CSASPQGRNTGELFF
TRBV7-9	TRBJ1-4	CASSLGAAGLMTNEKLFF
TRBV6-5	TRBJ1-2	CASSYAQGLSNYGYTF
TRBV15	TRBJ1-2	CATSRFRQINYGYTF
TRBV5-1	TRBJ1-4	CASSLAGQHEKLFF
TRBV5-1	TRBJ2-3	CASSLEGHDTDTQYF